This T cell receptor (beta chain) is drawn from a study of T cell repertoires in cytomegalovirus infection. Turning to the study itself: The public TCR beta signatures pointed to both CMV infection and matching HLA type. Points from the study as a whole: In two of eight donors, the top clonotype was HLA-C-restricted CMV-specific.

MiXCR, run by TCRdb on the reads, gives a single entry per CDR3 protein. The sample lists 100,000 or so distinct CDR3 sequences; less than 25% were seen once. This clonotype was counted at least ten times. Its target is not known. Trimming took off 1 base at V and 2 bases at J, with 14 bases between the two ends. CDR3 size: 16 residues. CDR1 and CDR2 (germline): SGHTA, FQGNSA. The TCR was taken from a human donor in good health (CMV status not recorded). Some clones in this sample may be carry-over from other donors' samples. The chain recombines TRBV7-2 with TRBJ2-5, with D tentatively TRBD1 (6 bases). The sample consisted of CD8+ T cells from PBMCs. The CDR3 region is CASSLGQGLRQETQYF. The CDR3 DNA is TGTGCCAGCAGCTTAGGGCAGGGGCTGAGGCAAGAGACCCAGTACTTC.